This T cell receptor beta chain was recovered during a study of metastatic and nonmetastatic thyroid tumors. There are many counts of this clone. Its cognate antigen is unknown. All patients were treatment-naive before thyroid surgery. The study, taken as a whole, reports: It was reported that TCR beta diversity was significantly higher in malignant thyroid tumors than benign nodules, in blood and tumor.

V lost 5 bases, J lost 0 bases, and 8 bases lay in between. Per germline, CDR1 SGHTA and CDR2 FQGTGA. This CDR3 spans 15 amino acids. TCRdb redid the clone calls on the PCR reads using MiXCR. The data contain some 15,000 clones, about 25% of them singletons. The sequence derives from a female donor with papillary thyroid cancer or a benign thyroid nodule (not recorded which). Some clones in this sample may be carry-over from other donors' samples. The sample taken for sequencing was blood. The chain couples TRBV7-3 to TRBJ2-6; D is ambiguous. In DNA form, the CDR3 reads TGTGCCAGCAGCCCGACCAGCTCTGGGGCCAACGTCCTGACTTTC. Translation gives CASSPTSSGANVLTF.